This TCR beta chain was obtained from a study of blood T cell repertoires in COVID-19. Germline CDR1 is SGHVS and CDR2 is FNYEAQ. The germline V and J ends were trimmed by 4 bases and 9 bases, with 19 bases remaining between them. CDR3 length: 15 amino acids. Measured with immunoSEQ multiplex PCR; TCRdb has only the in-frame clones, and not every one. The data show a few hundred thousand clones, roughly 83% seen once. The TCR was taken from a man between 60 and 75 years old who had recovered from COVID-19. Sequences were obtained from peripheral blood. V gene TRBV7-6 combines with J gene TRBJ1-5, with D unresolved. The CDR3 sequence: CASSSLPAEEWPQHF. CDR3 in DNA: TGTGCCAGCAGCTCCTTACCAGCAGAGGAGTGGCCCCAGCATTTT.